The 18 T cell receptor beta chains below all came from one sample that was sequenced in a study of T-cell reconstitution after alpha-beta-depleted transplantation in children. Library preparation (for TCRbeta) was performed with unique molecular identifiers. TCRdb re-derived calls from the PCR reads in MiXCR, one entry per CDR3 protein. This sample yields 100,000 to 120,000 distinct CDR3 sequences, of which 10% are seen a single time; around 8.5% belongs to the top ten. Source: PBMCs from the stem cell graft donor, taken from the stem cell graft. These receptor sequences come from a human donor who donated a stem cell graft to a child with acute lymphoblastic leukemia.

The J gene is TRBJ2-5, the V gene TRBV29-1; no clear D. Germline-derived CDR1 and CDR2 are SQVTM and ANQGSEA. This CDR3 has 15 residues. V dropped 3 bases and J dropped 2 bases, with 16 bases sitting between them. The CDR3 protein is CSVDPSAEPQETQYF. CDR3 DNA sequence: TGCAGCGTTGATCCTTCCGCGGAGCCACAAGAGACCCAGTACTTC.

This clonotype was observed many times. This rearrangement joins TRBV5-1 to TRBJ1-1, with D perhaps TRBD1 (5 bases). The CDR3 covers 14 residues. Trimming removed 3 bases at V and 5 bases at J, with 14 bases between. Germline V lookup: CDR1 SGHRS, CDR2 YFSETQ. The DNA of the CDR3 is TGCGCCAGCAGCTCAGACGTACAGGTGACTGAAGCTTTCTTT. It yields the protein CASSSDVQVTEAFF.

This clonotype was counted a few times. The chain uses TRBV7-8 and TRBJ2-5; 11 nucleotides match TRBD2. The V segment lost 0 bases and the J segment 7 bases; nucleotides outside the gene matches: 7. This CDR3 has 16 amino acids. The germline gives CDR1 SGHVS, CDR2 FQNEAQ. In nucleotides, the CDR3 is TGTGCCAGCAGCTTAGCGGAGATAGCGGGGGGGGGGACCCAGTACTTC. This sequence encodes CASSLAEIAGGGTQYF.

The table lists this clonotype with many counts. The CDR3 protein is CASSVVSSVNTGELFF. The CDR3 bases are TGTGCCAGCAGCGTAGTCTCTTCGGTTAACACCGGGGAGCTGTTTTTT. This chain uses TRBV9 with TRBJ2-2, with D unresolved. Trimming removed 0 bases at V and 2 bases at J, with 11 bases between. The CDR3 is 16 amino acids. From germline, CDR1 is SGDLS and CDR2 YYNGEE.

This clonotype showed up just a few times. CDR3 amino acids: CSARGIGGTTNYGYTF. The CDR3 DNA reads as TGCAGTGCTAGAGGGATTGGCGGTACAACTAACTATGGCTACACCTTC. The rearrangement links TRBV20-1 to TRBJ1-2; no clear D. Germline V gives CDR1 DFQATT, CDR2 SNEGSKA (reference sequence). V was pared by 1 base and J by 0 bases, with 15 bases between. The length of the CDR3 is 16 residues.

This clonotype was seen many times. The chain is built from TRBV11-2 and TRBJ2-1; 10 bases agree with TRBD1. J gave up 8 bases and V 5 bases, and 12 bases lay outside the gene matches. The CDR3 contains 16 residues. The germline gives CDR1 SGHAT, CDR2 FQNNGV. The CDR3: CASSRVTGGPLDEQFF. The CDR3 bases are TGTGCCAGCAGCAGAGTGACAGGGGGCCCCCTCGATGAGCAGTTCTTC.

This clonotype showed up many times. The V gene is TRBV27, the J gene TRBJ1-1; D possibly corresponds to TRBD1 (6 bases). The CDR3 runs to 15 residues. CDR1 and CDR2 (germline): MNHEY, SMNVEV (reference sequence). Trimming pared 5 bases from V and 3 bases from J, leaving 16 bases between. Here the CDR3 DNA reads TGTGCCAGCAGTCCCCAATGGGGGGCGCACACTGAAGCTTTCTTT. Protein: CASSPQWGAHTEAFF.

This clonotype was counted ten times or more. This chain joins TRBV18 and TRBJ2-1; D unresolved. Trimming took 2 bases from V and 5 from J, leaving 4 bases between them. Looked up from germline, CDR1 is KGHSH and CDR2 is LQKENI. This CDR3 has 12 amino acids. CDR3: CASSPGNNEQFF. The CDR3 nucleotides are TGTGCCAGCTCACCAGGAAACAATGAGCAGTTCTTC.

This clonotype was seen a handful of times. The CDR3 loop is CASSPKGGVTNEKLFF. The CDR3 DNA reads TGTGCCAGCAGCCCTAAAGGAGGGGTGACTAATGAAAAACTGTTTTTT. The rearrangement links TRBV7-2 to TRBJ1-4; D perhaps matches TRBD1 (5 bases). Germline-derived CDR1 and CDR2 are SGHTA and FQGNSA. The CDR3 contains 16 residues. V lost 5 bases and J lost 2, with 15 bases in between.

This clonotype was recorded many times. The genes are TRBV7-2 and TRBJ1-2, with TRBD1 matching 11 bases. CDR3 size: 17 residues. Germline V CDR1 and CDR2: SGHTA, FQGNSA. V dropped 4 bases and J dropped 5; count of bases not matched to a gene: 12. The CDR3 DNA sequence: TGTGCCAGCAGCTCTCGGACAGGGGGCATTGGGAGTTATGGCTACACCTTC. Encoded protein: CASSSRTGGIGSYGYTF. The entire variable domain, with the rest obtained from reference TRBV7-2 and TRBJ1-2, is as follows: GAGVSQSPSNKVTEKGKDVELRCDPISGHTALYWYRQSLGQGLEFLIYFQGNSAPDKSGLPSDRFSAERTGGSVSTLTIQRTQQEDSAVYLCASSSRTGGIGSYGYTFGSGTRLTVV.

This clonotype was counted ten times or more. The chain carries TRBV18 and TRBJ1-2; D is undetermined. V dropped 0 bases and J dropped 4 bases, with 9 bases sitting between them. The germline CDR1 and CDR2 sequences are KGHSH and LQKENI. This CDR3 comprises 14 residues. The DNA of the CDR3 is TGTGCCAGCTCACCACCGAGCAGCCTCTATGGCTACACCTTC. Protein product: CASSPPSSLYGYTF.

This clonotype was detected many times. This chain uses TRBV5-1 with TRBJ2-3; TRBD2 matches at 9 bases. The germline CDR1 and CDR2 sequences are SGHRS and YFSETQ. Trimming at V came to 0 bases and at J to 5 bases, leaving 7 bases not matched to a gene. This CDR3 is built from 16 residues. CDR3 sequence (DNA): TGCGCCAGCAGCTTGGCTGGCGGGGGGGCTCTAGATACGCAGTATTTT. This sequence encodes CASSLAGGGALDTQYF.

The chain joins TRBV7-6 to TRBJ1-1; the D is unclear. Germline-derived CDR1 and CDR2 are SGHVS and FNYEAQ. Trimming pared 0 bases from V and 2 bases from J, leaving 4 bases between. This CDR3 is 13 amino acids long. This chain's CDR3 is CASSLAPNTEAFF. The CDR3 DNA follows: TGTGCCAGCAGCTTAGCGCCTAACACTGAAGCTTTCTTT.

The chain uses TRBV3-2 and TRBJ2-1; no check of the table's D call, TRBD2, against the DNA was made. TRBV3-2 corresponds to a pseudogene. The CDR3 is 18 amino acids. This CDR3 reads CATCQPWTSGGAGNEQFF. CDR3 nucleotide sequence: TGTGCCACCTGCCAACCGTGGACTAGCGGGGGGGCCGGCAATGAGCAGTTCTTC.

This clonotype showed up many times. The chain links TRBV29-1 to TRBJ2-3, with 7 bases identical to TRBD2. The CDR3 consists of 14 residues. The germline V gene encodes CDR1 SQVTM and CDR2 ANQGSEA. V lost 4 bases and J lost 0; bases outside the gene matches: 4. CDR3 residues: CSVAAGVSTDTQYF. CDR3 nucleotide sequence: TGCAGCGTTGCGGCGGGAGTCAGCACAGATACGCAGTATTTT.

This clonotype showed up many times. CDR3 sequence reads: CASSLGGANSYEQYF. CDR3 nucleotide sequence: TGTGCCAGCAGTTTAGGCGGGGCTAACTCCTACGAGCAGTACTTC. The chain has TRBV28 and TRBJ2-7; D possibly corresponds to TRBD2 (6 bases). CDR3 length: 15 residues. Trimming shortened V by 2 bases and J by 0 bases, and 11 bases separated the two germline ends. Germline loops: CDR1 MDHEN, CDR2 SYDVKM.

At least ten counts were recorded for this clonotype. The rearrangement uses TRBV10-3 and TRBJ1-1; D might be TRBD1 (5 bases). The germline V gene has CDR1 ENHRY and CDR2 SYGVKD. The CDR3 sequence is 11 residues long. V was shortened by 10 bases and J by 8 bases, with 14 bases between the two germline ends. In DNA, the CDR3 is TGTGCCACCGCCTTCCGGGACGAAGCTTTCTTT. Encoded protein: CATAFRDEAFF.

This chain's CDR3 is CASSPAGGQAREQYF. The DNA of the CDR3 is TGTGCCAGCAGCCCGGCGGGTGGCCAGGCTAGGGAGCAGTACTTC. V and J are TRBV11-2 and TRBJ2-7; D might be TRBD2 (5 bases). The V gene lost 5 bases and the J gene lost 7 bases, with 21 bases spanning the gap. In germline, CDR1 is SGHAT, CDR2 FQNNGV. The CDR3 is 15 amino acids.